This T cell receptor beta chain was identified in a study of blood T cell repertoires in COVID-19. The CDR3 has 16 residues. V lost 2 bases, J lost 7 bases, and 13 bases stayed unmatched. Per germline, CDR1 MDHEN and CDR2 SYDVKM. Profiled with immunoSEQ multiplex PCR; TCRdb holds only in-frame clones, not every one. The repertoire has 80,000 or so clones, approximately 84% of them found once; the top ten carry about a tenth. Sequencing input: peripheral blood. This TCR was recovered from a man aged 60 to 69 with COVID-19, enrolled during active disease. V gene TRBV28 combines with J gene TRBJ1-2, with 7 bases lining up with TRBD1. CDR3 coding DNA: TGTGCCAGCAGTTTAGAGGCAGGGGGTTCCCGGGGTGGCTACACCTTC. It encodes CASSLEAGGSRGGYTF.